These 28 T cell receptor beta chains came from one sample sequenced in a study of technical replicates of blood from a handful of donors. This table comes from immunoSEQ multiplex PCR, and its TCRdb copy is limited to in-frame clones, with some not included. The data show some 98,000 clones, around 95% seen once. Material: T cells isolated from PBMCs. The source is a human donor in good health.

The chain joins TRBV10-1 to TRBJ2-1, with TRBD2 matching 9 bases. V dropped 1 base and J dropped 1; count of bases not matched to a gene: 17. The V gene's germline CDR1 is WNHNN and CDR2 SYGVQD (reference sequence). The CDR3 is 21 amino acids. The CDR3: CASSEFKGGRLAEQSYNEQFF. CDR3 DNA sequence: TGCGCCAGCAGTGAGTTTAAAGGGGGTCGACTAGCGGAACAATCCTACAATGAGCAGTTCTTC.

CDR3 in DNA: TGTGCCAGCAGTCCCGAAGGGACAGAGAATCAGCCCCAGCATTTT. Translating it yields CASSPEGTENQPQHF. The rearrangement uses TRBV2 and TRBJ1-5; 7 nucleotides agree with TRBD1. Trimming cost V 5 bases and J 4 bases; bases outside gene matches: 8. The CDR3 sequence is 15 residues long. CDR1 and CDR2 from the germline V gene are SNHLY and FYNNEI.

In DNA, the CDR3 is TGTGCCAGCGTTCGACAGCCTACGAACACTGAAGCTTTCTTT. This encodes CASVRQPTNTEAFF. The V gene is TRBV7-9, the J gene TRBJ1-1; possibly TRBD1 for D (5 bases). Germline V lookup: CDR1 SEHNR, CDR2 FQNEAQ (reference sequence). The V end lost 8 bases, the J end lost 1 base, and 14 bases lay between the germline ends. The CDR3 runs to 14 residues.

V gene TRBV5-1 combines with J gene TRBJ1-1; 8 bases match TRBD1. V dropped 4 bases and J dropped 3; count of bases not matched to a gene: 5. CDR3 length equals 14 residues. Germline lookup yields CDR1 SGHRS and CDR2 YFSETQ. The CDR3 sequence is CASSGQGLDTEAFF. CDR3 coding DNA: TGCGCCAGCAGCGGACAGGGTCTCGACACTGAAGCTTTCTTT.

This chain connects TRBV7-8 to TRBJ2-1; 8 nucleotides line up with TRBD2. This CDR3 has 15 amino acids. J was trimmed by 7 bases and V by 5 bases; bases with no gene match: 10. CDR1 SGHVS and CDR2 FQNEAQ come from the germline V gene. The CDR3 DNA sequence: TGTGCCAGCAGCCCCGGTACGGGAGGGGGGAATGAGCAGTTCTTC. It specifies CASSPGTGGGNEQFF.

CDR3 nucleotide sequence: TGTGCCAGCAGTTATGAACAGGGCTTCGGGACTGAAGCTTTCTTT. Translating it yields CASSYEQGFGTEAFF. The genes are TRBV28 and TRBJ1-1; possible D gene TRBD1, 6 bases. Germline lookup yields CDR1 MDHEN and CDR2 SYDVKM. This CDR3 region has 15 residues. Trimming stripped 4 bases from V and 5 bases from J, with 17 bases between.

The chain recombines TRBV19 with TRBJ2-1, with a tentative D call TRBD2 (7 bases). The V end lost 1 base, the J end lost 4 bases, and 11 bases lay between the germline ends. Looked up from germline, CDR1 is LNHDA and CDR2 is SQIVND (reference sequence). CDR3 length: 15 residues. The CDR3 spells CASSIAGGLYNEQFF. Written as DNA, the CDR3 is TGTGCCAGTAGTATAGCGGGGGGCCTTTACAATGAGCAGTTCTTC. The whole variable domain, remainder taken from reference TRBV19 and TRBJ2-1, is DGGITQSPKYLFRKEGQNVTLSCEQNLNHDAMYWYRQDPGQGLRLIYYSQIVNDFQKGDIAEGYSVSREKKESFPLTVTSAQKNPTAFYLCASSIAGGLYNEQFFGPGTRLTVL.

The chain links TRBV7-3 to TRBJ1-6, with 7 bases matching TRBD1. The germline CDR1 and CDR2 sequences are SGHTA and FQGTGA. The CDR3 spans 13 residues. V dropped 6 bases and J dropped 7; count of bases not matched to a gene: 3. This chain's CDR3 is CASRGQNNSPLHF. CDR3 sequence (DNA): TGTGCCAGCAGGGGACAGAACAATTCACCCCTCCACTTT.

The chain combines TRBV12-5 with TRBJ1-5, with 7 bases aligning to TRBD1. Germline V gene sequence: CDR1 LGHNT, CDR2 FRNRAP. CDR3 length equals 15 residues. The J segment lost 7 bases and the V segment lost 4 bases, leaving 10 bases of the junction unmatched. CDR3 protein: CASGSLRDRRQPQHF. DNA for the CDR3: TGTGCTAGTGGTTCGCTCCGGGACAGAAGGCAGCCCCAGCATTTT.

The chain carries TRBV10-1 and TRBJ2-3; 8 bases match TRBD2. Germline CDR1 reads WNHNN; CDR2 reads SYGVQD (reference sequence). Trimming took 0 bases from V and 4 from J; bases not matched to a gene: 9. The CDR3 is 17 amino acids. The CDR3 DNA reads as TGCGCCAGCAGTGAGTCGACTCGAGCGGGAGAGGCAGATACGCAGTATTTT. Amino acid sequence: CASSESTRAGEADTQYF.

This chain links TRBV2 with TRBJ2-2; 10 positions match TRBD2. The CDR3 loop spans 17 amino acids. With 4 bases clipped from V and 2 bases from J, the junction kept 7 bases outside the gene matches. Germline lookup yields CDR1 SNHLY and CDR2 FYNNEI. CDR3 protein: CASSGSGRAGNTGELFF. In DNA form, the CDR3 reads TGTGCCAGCAGTGGGAGCGGGAGGGCCGGAAACACCGGGGAGCTGTTTTTT.

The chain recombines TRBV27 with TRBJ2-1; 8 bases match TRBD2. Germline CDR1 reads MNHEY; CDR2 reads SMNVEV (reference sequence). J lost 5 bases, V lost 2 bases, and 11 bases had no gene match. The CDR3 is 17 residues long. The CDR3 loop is CASSLIRSSGRDNEQFF. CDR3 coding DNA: TGTGCCAGCAGTTTAATCCGGTCAAGCGGGAGAGACAATGAGCAGTTCTTC.

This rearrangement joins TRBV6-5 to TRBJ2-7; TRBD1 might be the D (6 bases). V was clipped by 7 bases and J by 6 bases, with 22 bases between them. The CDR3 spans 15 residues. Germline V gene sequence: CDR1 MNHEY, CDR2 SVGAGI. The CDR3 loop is CASNLNRDLLGEQYF. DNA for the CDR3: TGTGCCAGCAATCTTAACAGGGACCTACTAGGCGAGCAGTACTTC.

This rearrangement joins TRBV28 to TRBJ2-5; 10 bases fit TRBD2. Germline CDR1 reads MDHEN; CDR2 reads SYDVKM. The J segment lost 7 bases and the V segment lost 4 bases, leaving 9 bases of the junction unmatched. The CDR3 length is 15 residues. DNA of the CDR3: TGTGCCAGCAGTTACGGACTAGCGGCCCGGGGGACCCAGTACTTC. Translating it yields CASSYGLAARGTQYF.

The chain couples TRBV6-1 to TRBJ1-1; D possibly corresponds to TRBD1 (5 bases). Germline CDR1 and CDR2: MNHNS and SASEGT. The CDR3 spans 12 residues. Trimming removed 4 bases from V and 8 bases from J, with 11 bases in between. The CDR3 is CASSVSEGEAFF. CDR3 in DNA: TGTGCCAGCAGTGTGTCGGAGGGGGAAGCTTTCTTT.

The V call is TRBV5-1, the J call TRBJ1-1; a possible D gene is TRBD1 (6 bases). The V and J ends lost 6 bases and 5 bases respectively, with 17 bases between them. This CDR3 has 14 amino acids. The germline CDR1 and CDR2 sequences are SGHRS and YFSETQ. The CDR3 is CASTLGGSGTEAFF. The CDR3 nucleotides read TGCGCCAGCACCCTTGGGGGCTCGGGGACTGAAGCTTTCTTT.

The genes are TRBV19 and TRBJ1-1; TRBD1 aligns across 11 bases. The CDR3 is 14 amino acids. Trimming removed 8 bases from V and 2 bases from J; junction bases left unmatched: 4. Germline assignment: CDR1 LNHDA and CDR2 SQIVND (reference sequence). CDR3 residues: CASGTGGTNTEAFF. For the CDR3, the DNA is TGTGCCAGTGGGACAGGGGGGACTAACACTGAAGCTTTCTTT.

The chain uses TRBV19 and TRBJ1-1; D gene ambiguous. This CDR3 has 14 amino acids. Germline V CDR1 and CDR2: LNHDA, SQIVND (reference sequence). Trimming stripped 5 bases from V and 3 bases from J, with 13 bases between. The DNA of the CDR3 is TGTGCCAGTAGTCGCGGGGTCTTGGACACTGAAGCTTTCTTT. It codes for CASSRGVLDTEAFF.

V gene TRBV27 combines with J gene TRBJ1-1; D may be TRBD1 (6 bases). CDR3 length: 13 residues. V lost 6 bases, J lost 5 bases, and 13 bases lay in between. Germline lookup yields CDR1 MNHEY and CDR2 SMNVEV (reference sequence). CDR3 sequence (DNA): TGTGCCAGCAGCCCCGGACAGTTTACTGAAGCTTTCTTT. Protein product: CASSPGQFTEAFF.

CDR3 sequence (DNA): TGTGCCAGCAGTTTATGGCAGCACCCCTCGGGATCACCCCTCCACTTT. Protein: CASSLWQHPSGSPLHF. V is TRBV27 and J is TRBJ1-6, with unresolved D. This CDR3 is built from 16 residues. From germline, CDR1 is MNHEY and CDR2 SMNVEV (reference sequence). V was trimmed by 1 base and J by 10 bases, leaving 17 bases between them.

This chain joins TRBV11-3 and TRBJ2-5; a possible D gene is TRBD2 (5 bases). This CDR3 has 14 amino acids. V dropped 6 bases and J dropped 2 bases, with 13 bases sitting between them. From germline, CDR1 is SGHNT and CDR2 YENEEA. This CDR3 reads CASSIERAQETQYF. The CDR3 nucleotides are TGTGCCAGCAGTATTGAGAGGGCACAAGAGACCCAGTACTTC.

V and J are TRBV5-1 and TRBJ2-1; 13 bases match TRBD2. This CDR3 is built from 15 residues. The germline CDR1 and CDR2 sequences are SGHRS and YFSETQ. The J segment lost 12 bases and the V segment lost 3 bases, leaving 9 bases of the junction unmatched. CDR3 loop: CASSSTSGGPGGQFF. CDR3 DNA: TGCGCCAGCAGCTCGACTAGCGGGGGGCCTGGGGGGCAGTTCTTC.

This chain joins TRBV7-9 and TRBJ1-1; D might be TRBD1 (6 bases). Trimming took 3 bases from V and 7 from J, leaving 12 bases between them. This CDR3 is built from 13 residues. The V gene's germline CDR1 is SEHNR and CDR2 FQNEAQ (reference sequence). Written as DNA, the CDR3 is TGTGCCAGCAGCTTCTCGGACAGAGATGAAGCTTTCTTT. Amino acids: CASSFSDRDEAFF.

This CDR3 is CASSGTRFYEQYF. The CDR3 nucleotides are TGTGCCAGTAGTGGTACGAGGTTCTACGAGCAGTACTTC. The rearrangement links TRBV19 to TRBJ2-7; D gene unclear. The ends were cut back, 5 bases at V and 3 bases at J, with 11 bases in the middle. The CDR3 has 13 residues. Germline-derived CDR1 and CDR2 are LNHDA and SQIVND (reference sequence).

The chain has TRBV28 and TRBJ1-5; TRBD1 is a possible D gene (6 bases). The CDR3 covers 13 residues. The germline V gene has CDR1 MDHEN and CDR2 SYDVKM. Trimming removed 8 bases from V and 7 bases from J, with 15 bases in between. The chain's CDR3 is CASVRGLGQPQHF. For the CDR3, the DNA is TGTGCCAGCGTCAGGGGCCTGGGACAGCCCCAGCATTTT.

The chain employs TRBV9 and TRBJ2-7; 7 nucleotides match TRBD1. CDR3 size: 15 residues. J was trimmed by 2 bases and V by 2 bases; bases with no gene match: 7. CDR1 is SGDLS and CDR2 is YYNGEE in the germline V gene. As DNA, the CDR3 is TGTGCCAGCAGCGTCTCCGGGACAGATACCTACGAGCAGTACTTC. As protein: CASSVSGTDTYEQYF.

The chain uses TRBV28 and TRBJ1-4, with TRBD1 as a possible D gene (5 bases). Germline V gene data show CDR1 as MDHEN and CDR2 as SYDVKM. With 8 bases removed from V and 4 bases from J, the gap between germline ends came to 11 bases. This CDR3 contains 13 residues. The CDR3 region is CASQQDYNEKLFF. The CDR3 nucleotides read TGTGCCAGCCAACAGGACTATAATGAAAAACTGTTTTTT. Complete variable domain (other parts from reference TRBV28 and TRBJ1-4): DVKVTQSSRYLVKRTGEKVFLECVQDMDHENMFWYRQDPGLGLRLIYFSYDVKMKEKGDIPEGYSVSREKKERFSLILESASTNQTSMYLCASQQDYNEKLFFGSGTQLSVL.

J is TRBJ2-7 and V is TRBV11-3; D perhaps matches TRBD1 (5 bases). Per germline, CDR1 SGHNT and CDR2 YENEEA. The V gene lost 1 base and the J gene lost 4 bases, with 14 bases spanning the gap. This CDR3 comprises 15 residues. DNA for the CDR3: TGTGCCAGCAGCTTAGCCCTCGGCAGGGAATACGAGCAGTACTTC. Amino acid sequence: CASSLALGREYEQYF.